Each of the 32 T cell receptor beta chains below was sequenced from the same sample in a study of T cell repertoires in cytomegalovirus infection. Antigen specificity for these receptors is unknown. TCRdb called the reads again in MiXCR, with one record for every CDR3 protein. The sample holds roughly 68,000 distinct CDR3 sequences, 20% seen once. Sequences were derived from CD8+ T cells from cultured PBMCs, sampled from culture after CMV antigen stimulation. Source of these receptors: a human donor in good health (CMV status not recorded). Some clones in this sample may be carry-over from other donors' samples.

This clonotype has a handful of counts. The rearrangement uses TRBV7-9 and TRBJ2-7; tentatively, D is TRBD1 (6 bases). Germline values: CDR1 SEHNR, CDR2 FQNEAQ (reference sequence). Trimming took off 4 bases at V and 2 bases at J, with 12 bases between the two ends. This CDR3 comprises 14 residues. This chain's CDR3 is CASSSTGPPYEQYF. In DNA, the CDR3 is TGTGCCAGCAGCTCTACAGGGCCCCCCTACGAGCAGTACTTC.

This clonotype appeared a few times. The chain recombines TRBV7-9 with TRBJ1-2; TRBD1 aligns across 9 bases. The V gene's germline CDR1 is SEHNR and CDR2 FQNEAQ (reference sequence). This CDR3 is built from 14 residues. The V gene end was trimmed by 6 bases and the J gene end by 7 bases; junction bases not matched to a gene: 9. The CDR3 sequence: CASREDRGPGGYTF. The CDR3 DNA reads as TGTGCCAGCAGGGAGGACAGGGGCCCCGGTGGCTACACCTTC.

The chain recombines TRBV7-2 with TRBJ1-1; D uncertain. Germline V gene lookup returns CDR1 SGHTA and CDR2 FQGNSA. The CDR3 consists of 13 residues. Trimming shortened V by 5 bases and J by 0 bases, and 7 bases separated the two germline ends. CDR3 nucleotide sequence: TGTGCCAGCAGCCCATACATGAACACTGAAGCTTTCTTT. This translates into CASSPYMNTEAFF.

This chain's CDR3 is CASSYTGFRTDTQYF. In nucleotides, the CDR3 is TGTGCCAGCAGCTATACAGGATTCCGCACAGATACGCAGTATTTT. The chain uses TRBV7-2 and TRBJ2-3; tentatively, D is TRBD1 (5 bases). The CDR3 runs 15 residues. Germline assignment: CDR1 SGHTA and CDR2 FQGNSA. V lost 4 bases and J 1 base, leaving 12 bases between the germline ends.

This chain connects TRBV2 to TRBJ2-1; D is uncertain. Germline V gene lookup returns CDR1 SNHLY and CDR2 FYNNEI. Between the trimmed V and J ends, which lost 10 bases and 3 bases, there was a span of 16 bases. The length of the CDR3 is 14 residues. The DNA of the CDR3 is TGTGCCACCATCCCTCTTGTCAGCTACAATGAGCAGTTCTTC. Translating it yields CATIPLVSYNEQFF.

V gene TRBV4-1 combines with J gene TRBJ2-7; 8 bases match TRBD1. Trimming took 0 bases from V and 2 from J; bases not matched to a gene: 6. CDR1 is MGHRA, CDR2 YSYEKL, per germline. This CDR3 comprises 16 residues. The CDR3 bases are TGCGCCAGCAGCCAAGATGACAGGGGTCTTCCCTACGAGCAGTACTTC. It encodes CASSQDDRGLPYEQYF.

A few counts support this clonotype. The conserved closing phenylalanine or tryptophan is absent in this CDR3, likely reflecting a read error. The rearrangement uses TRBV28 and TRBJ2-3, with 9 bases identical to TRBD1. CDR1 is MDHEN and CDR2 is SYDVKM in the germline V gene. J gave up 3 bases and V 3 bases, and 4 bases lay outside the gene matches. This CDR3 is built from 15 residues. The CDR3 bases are TGTGCCAGCAGTTTGGACAGGGGCGAGACAGATACGCAGTATTAT. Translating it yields CASSLDRGETDTQYY.

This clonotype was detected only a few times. DNA of the CDR3: TGTGCCAGCAGGCTAGCCTCCGTTAATGAGCAGTTCTTC. It specifies CASRLASVNEQFF. V is TRBV7-2 and J is TRBJ2-1; the D gene is possibly TRBD2 (5 bases). The CDR3 is 13 amino acids. Germline V lookup: CDR1 SGHTA, CDR2 FQGNSA. V was shortened by 6 bases and J by 7 bases, with 13 bases between the two germline ends.

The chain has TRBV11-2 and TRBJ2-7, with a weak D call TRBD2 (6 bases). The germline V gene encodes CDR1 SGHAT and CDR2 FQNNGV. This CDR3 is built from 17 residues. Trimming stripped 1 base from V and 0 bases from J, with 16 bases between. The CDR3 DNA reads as TGTGCCAGCAGCTTAGCGGGACTTCTCGATTTCTCCTACGAGCAGTACTTC. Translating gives CASSLAGLLDFSYEQYF.

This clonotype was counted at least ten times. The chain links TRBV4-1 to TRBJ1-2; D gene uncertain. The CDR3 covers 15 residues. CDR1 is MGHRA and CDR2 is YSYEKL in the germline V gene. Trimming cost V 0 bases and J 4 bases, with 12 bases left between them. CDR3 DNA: TGCGCCAGCAGCCAAGATGTTCTGGATCTCTATGGCTACACCTTC. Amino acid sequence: CASSQDVLDLYGYTF.

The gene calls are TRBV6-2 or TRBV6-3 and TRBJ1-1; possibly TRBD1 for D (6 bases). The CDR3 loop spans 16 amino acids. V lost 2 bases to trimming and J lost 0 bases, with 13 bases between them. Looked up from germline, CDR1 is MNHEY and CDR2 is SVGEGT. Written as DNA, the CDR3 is TGTGCCAGCAGTTACCTCGGCTGGGACATGAACACTGAAGCTTTCTTT. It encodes CASSYLGWDMNTEAFF.

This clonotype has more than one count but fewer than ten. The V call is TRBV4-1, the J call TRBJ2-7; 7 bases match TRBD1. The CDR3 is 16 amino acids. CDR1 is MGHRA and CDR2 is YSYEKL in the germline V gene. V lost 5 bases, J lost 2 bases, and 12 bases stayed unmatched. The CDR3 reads CASSLASDRVTYEQYF. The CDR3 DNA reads TGCGCCAGCAGCTTAGCCTCCGACAGGGTAACCTACGAGCAGTACTTC.

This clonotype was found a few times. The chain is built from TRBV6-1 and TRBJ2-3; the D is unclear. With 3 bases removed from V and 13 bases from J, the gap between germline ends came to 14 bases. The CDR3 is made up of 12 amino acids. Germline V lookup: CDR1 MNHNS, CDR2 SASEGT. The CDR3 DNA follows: TGTGCCAGCAGTGACGGGCCGGTACGAGAGTATTTT. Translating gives CASSDGPVREYF.

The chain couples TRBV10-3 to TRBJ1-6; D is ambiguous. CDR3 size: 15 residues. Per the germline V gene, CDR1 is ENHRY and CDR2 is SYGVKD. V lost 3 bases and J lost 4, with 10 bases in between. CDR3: CAISEGQAYNSPLHF. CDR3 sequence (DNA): TGTGCCATCAGTGAAGGCCAAGCTTATAATTCACCCCTCCACTTT.

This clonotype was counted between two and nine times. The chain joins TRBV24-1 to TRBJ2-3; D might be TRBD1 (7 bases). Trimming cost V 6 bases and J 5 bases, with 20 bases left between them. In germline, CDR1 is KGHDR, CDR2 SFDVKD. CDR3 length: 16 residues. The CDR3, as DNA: TGTGCCACCAGTCGCACCGGGACAGAGGAGGGAGATACGCAGTATTTT. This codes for CATSRTGTEEGDTQYF.

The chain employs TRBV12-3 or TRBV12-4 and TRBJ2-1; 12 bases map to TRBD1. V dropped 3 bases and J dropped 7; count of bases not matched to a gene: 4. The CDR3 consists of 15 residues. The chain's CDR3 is CASSLGTGGNNEQFF. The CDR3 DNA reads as TGTGCCAGCAGTTTGGGGACAGGGGGCAATAATGAGCAGTTCTTC.

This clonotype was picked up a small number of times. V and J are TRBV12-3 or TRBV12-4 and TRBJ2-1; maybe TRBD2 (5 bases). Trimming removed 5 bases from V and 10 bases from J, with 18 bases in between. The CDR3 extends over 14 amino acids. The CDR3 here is CASSPLPGIREQFF. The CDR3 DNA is TGTGCCAGCAGTCCTCTCCCGGGGATTCGGGAGCAGTTCTTC.

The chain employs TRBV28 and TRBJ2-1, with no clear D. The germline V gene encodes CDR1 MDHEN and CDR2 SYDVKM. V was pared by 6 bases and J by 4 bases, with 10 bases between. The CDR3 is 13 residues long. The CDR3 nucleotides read TGTGCCAGCAGCATGTTCGGGTACAATGAGCAGTTCTTC. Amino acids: CASSMFGYNEQFF. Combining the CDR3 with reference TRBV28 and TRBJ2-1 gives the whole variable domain DVKVTQSSRYLVKRTGEKVFLECVQDMDHENMFWYRQDPGLGLRLIYFSYDVKMKEKGDIPEGYSVSREKKERFSLILESASTNQTSMYLCASSMFGYNEQFFGPGTRLTVL.

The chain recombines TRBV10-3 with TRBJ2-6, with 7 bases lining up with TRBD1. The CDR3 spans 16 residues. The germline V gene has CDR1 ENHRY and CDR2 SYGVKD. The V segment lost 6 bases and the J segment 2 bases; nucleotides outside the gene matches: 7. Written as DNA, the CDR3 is TGTGCCATCAGGTCAACAGGGGTGGCTGGGGCCAACGTCCTGACTTTC. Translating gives CAIRSTGVAGANVLTF.

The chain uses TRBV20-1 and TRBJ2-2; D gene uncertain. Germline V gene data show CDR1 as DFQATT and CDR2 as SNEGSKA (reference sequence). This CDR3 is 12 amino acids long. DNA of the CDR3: TGCAGCGGGCGGTTCAACACCGGGGAGCTGTTTTTT. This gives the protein CSGRFNTGELFF.

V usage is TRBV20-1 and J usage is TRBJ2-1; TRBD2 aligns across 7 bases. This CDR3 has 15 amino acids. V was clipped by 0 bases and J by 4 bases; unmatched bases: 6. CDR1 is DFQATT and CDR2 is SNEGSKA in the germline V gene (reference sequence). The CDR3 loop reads CSAREGTNPYNEQFF. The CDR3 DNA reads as TGCAGTGCTAGAGAGGGGACTAACCCATACAATGAGCAGTTCTTC.

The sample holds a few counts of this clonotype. The CDR3, as DNA: TGTGCCAGCCGGCCTCCGAACACCGGGGAGCTGTTTTTT. Amino acid sequence: CASRPPNTGELFF. The rearrangement uses TRBV10-3 and TRBJ2-2; the D is unclear. Deletions cut 10 bases from V and 0 bases from J, with 9 bases between. CDR3 length: 13 amino acids. Germline assignment: CDR1 ENHRY and CDR2 SYGVKD.

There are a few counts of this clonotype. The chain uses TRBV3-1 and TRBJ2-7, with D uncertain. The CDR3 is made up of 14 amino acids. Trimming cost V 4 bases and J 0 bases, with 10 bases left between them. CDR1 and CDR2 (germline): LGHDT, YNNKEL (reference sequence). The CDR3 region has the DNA TGTGCCAGCAGCCTAAACCAGGCCTCCTACGAGCAGTACTTC. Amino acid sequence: CASSLNQASYEQYF.

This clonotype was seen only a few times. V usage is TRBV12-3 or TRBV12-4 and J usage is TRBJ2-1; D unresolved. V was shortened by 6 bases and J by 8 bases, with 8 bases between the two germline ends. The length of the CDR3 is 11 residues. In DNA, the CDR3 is TGTGCCAGCAGCGTCGTTGATGAGCAGTTCTTC. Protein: CASSVVDEQFF.

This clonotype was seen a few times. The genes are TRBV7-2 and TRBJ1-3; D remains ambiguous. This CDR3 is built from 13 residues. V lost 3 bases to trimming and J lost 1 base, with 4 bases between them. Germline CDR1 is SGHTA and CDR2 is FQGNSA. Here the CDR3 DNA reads TGTGCCAGCAGCTTCGTATCTGGAAACACCATATATTTT. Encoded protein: CASSFVSGNTIYF.

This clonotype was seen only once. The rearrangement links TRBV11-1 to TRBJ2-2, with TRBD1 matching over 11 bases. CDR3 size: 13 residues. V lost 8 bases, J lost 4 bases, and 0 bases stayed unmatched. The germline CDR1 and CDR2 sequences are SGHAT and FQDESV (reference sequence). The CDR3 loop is CASGTGGTGELFF. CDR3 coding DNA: TGTGCCAGCGGGACAGGGGGCACCGGGGAGCTGTTTTTT.

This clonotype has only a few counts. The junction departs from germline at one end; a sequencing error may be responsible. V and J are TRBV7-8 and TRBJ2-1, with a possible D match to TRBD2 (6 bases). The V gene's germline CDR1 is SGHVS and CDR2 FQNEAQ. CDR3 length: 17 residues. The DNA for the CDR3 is TGTGGCAGCAGCTTAGCTCTCGGGAGTGTTTCCTACAATGAGCAGTTCTTC. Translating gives CGSSLALGSVSYNEQFF.

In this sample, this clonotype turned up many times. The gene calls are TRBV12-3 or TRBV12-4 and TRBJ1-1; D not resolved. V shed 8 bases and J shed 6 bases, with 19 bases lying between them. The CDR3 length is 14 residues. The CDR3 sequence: CASSLGRFEAEAFF. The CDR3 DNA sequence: TGTGCCAGCTCCCTGGGCAGGTTCGAGGCTGAAGCTTTCTTT.

CDR3 DNA sequence: TGTGCCAGCAGTGAATGGGCAGGGCCGAACTATGGCTACACCTTC. It yields the protein CASSEWAGPNYGYTF. The gene calls are TRBV25-1 and TRBJ1-2; tentatively, D is TRBD1 (5 bases). Trimming left V 1 base short and J 2 bases short, with 11 bases between. The CDR3 length is 15 residues. Germline V gene lookup returns CDR1 MGHDK and CDR2 SYGVNS.

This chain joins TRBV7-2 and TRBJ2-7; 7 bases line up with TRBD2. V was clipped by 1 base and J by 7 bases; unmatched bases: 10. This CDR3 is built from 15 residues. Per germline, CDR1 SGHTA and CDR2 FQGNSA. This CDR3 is CASSLDGLEVPEQYF. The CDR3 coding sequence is TGTGCCAGCAGCTTAGATGGACTAGAAGTGCCTGAGCAGTACTTC.

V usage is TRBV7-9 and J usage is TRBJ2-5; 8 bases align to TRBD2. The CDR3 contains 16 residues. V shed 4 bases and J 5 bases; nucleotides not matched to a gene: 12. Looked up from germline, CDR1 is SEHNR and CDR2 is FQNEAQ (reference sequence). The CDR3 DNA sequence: TGTGCCAGCAGCTCACCACTCGCGGGGGGCGGCGAGACCCAGTACTTC. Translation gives CASSSPLAGGGETQYF.

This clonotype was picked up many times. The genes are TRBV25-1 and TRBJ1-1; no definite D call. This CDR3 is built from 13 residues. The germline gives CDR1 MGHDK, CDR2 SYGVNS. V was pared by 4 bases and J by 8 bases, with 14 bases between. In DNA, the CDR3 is TGTGCCAGCAGTGGGGTTGGGAAGGGAGAAGCTTTCTTT. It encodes CASSGVGKGEAFF.